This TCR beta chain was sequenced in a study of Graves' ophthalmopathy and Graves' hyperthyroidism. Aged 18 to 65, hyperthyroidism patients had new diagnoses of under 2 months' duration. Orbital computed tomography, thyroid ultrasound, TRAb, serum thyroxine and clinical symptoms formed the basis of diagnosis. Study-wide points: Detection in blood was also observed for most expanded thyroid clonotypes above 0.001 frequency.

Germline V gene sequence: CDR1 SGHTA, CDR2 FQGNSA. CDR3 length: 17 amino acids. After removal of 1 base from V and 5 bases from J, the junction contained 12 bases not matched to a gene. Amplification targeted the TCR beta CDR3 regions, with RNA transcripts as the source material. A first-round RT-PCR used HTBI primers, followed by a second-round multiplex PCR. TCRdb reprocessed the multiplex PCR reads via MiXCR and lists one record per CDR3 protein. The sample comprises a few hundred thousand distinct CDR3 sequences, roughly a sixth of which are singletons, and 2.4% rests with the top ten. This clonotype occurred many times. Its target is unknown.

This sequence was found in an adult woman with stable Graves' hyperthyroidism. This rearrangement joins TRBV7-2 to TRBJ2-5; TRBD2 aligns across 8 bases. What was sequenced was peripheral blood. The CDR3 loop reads CASSLGSSGKGSETQYF. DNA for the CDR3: TGTGCCAGCAGCTTAGGTAGTAGCGGGAAAGGTTCGGAGACCCAGTACTTC. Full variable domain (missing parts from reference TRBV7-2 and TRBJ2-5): GAGVSQSPSNKVTEKGKDVELRCDPISGHTALYWYRQSLGQGLEFLIYFQGNSAPDKSGLPSDRFSAERTGGSVSTLTIQRTQQEDSAVYLCASSLGSSGKGSETQYFGPGTRLLVL.